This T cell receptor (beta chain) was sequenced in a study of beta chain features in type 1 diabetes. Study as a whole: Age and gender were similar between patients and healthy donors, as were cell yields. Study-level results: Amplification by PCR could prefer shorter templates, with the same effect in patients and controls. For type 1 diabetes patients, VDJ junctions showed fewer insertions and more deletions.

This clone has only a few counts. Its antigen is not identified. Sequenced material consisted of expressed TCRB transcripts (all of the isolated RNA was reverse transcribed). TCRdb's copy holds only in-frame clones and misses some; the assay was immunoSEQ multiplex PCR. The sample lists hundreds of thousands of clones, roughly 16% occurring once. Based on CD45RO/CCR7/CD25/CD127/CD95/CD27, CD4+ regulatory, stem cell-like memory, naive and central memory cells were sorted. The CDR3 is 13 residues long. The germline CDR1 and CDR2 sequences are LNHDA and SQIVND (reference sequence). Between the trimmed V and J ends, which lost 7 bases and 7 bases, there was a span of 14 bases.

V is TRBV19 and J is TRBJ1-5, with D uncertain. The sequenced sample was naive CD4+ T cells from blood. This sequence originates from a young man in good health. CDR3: CASTVALRQPQHF. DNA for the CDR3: TGTGCCAGTACCGTGGCGCTCAGGCAGCCCCAGCATTTT.